The 4 T cell receptor beta chains presented below share a single source sample, sequenced in a study of control samples from healthy donors and cancer patients. Profiled with immunoSEQ multiplex PCR; TCRdb holds only in-frame clones, not every one. The sample has some 74,000 clones; 85% to 95% are singletons. The sequenced sample consisted of blood. The receptor source for this set is a woman in her twenties or thirties in good health.

J is TRBJ1-1 and V is TRBV18, with 10 bases aligning to TRBD1. This CDR3 region has 15 residues. Germline CDR1 is KGHSH and CDR2 is LQKENI. V shed 3 bases and J 6 bases; nucleotides not matched to a gene: 7. DNA for the CDR3: TGTGCCAGCTCACCCACGGGACAGGGGAAGGCTGAAGCTTTCTTT. The encoded protein is CASSPTGQGKAEAFF.

This clone showed up just once. This rearrangement joins TRBV2 to TRBJ2-7; D unclear. Trimming took off 4 bases at V and 2 bases at J, with 12 bases between the two ends. The CDR3 loop spans 14 amino acids. Germline CDR1 SNHLY, CDR2 FYNNEI. In nucleotides, the CDR3 is TGTGCCAGCAGTGGGGGTGACGGAACCTACGAGCAGTACTTC. The encoded protein is CASSGGDGTYEQYF.

V gene TRBV5-4 combines with J gene TRBJ1-1; D not resolved. Germline CDR1 reads SGHNT; CDR2 reads YYREEE (reference sequence). V was pared by 5 bases and J by 0 bases, with 11 bases between. The CDR3 length is 14 residues. CDR3 in amino acids: CASSLQIMNTEAFF. The CDR3 coding sequence is TGTGCCAGCAGTTTACAGATAATGAACACTGAAGCTTTCTTT. The full variable domain, in which reference TRBV5-4 and TRBJ1-1 provide the parts outside the CDR3, is ETGVTQSPTHLIKTRGQQVTLRCSSQSGHNTVSWYQQALGQGPQFIFQYYREEENGRGNFPPRFSGLQFPNYSSELNVNALELDDSALYLCASSLQIMNTEAFFGQGTRLTVV.

The rearrangement joins TRBV5-4 to TRBJ2-3; D remains unclear. The CDR3 extends over 14 amino acids. V was clipped by 0 bases and J by 4 bases, with 9 bases between them. The germline CDR1 and CDR2 sequences are SGHNT and YYREEE (reference sequence). Written as DNA, the CDR3 is TGTGCCAGCAGCTTGGCATTTGGGCCAGATACGCAGTATTTT. Translated, it gives CASSLAFGPDTQYF.